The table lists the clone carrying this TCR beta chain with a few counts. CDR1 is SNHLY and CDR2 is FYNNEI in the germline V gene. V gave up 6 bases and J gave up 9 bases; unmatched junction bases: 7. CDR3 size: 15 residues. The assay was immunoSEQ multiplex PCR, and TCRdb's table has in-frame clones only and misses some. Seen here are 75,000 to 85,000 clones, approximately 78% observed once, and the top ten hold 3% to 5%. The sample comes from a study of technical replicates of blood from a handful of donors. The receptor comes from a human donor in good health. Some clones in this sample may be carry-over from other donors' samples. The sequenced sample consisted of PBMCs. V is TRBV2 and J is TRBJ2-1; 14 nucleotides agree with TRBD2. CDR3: CASRKTSGGAVEQFF. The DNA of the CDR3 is TGTGCCAGCAGAAAGACTAGCGGGGGGGCCGTTGAGCAGTTCTTC.